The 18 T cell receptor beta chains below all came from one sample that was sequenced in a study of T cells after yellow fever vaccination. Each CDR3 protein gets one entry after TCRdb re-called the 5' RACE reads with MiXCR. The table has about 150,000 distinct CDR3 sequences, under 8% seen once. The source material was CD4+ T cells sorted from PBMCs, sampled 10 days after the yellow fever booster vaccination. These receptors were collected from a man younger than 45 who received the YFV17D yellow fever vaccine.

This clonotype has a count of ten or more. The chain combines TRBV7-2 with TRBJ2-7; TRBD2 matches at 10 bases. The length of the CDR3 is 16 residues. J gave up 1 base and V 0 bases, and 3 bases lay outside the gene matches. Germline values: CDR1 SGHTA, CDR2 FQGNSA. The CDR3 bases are TGTGCCAGCAGCTTAGCTAGCGGGAGGAAGTCCTACGAGCAGTACTTC. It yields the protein CASSLASGRKSYEQYF.

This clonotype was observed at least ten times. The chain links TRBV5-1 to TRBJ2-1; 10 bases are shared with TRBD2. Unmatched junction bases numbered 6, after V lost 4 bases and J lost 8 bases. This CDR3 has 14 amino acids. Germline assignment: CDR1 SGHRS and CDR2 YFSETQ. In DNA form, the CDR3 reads TGCGCCAGCAGCGCAGCGGGAGGGCCTTATGAGCAGTTCTTC. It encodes CASSAAGGPYEQFF.

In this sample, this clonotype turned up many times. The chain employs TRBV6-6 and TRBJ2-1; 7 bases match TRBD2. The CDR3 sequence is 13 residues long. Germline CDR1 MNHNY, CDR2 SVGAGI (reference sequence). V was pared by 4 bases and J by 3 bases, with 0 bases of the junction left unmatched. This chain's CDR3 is CASSWTSYNEQFF. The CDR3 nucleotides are TGTGCCAGCAGTTGGACTAGCTACAATGAGCAGTTCTTC.

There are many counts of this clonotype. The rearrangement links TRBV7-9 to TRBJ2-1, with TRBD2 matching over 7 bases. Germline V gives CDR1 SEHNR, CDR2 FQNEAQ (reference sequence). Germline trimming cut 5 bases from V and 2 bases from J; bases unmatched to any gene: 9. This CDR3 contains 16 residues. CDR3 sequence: CASSPLGRGAYNEQFF. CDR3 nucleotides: TGTGCCAGCAGCCCTCTGGGGAGGGGAGCCTACAATGAGCAGTTCTTC.

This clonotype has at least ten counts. CDR3 in DNA: TGCGCCGGGGGACAGACCCTGAATTCACCCCTCCACTTT. Translation gives CAGGQTLNSPLHF. The chain couples TRBV10-2 to TRBJ1-6, with 7 bases matching TRBD1. Trimming cost V 11 bases and J 7 bases; bases outside gene matches: 8. Looked up from germline, CDR1 is WSHSY and CDR2 is SAAADI. The CDR3 totals 13 residues.

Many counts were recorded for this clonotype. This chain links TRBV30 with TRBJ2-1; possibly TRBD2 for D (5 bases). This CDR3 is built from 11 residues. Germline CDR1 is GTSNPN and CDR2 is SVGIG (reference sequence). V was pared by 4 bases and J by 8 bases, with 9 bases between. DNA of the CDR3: TGTGCCTGGACTAGGCGGGATGAGCAGTTCTTC. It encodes CAWTRRDEQFF. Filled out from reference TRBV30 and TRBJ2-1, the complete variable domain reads SQTIHQWPATLVQPVGSPLSLECTVEGTSNPNLYWYRQAAGRGLQLLFYSVGIGQISSEVPQNLSASRPQDRQFILSSKKLLLSDSGFYLCAWTRRDEQFFGPGTRLTVL.

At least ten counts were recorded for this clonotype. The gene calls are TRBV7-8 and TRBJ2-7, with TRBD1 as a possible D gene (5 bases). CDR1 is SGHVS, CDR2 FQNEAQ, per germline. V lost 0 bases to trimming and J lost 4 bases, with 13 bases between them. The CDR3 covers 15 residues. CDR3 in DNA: TGTGCCAGCAGCTTAGCACAGGCCGTTGTATACGAGCAGTACTTC. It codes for CASSLAQAVVYEQYF.

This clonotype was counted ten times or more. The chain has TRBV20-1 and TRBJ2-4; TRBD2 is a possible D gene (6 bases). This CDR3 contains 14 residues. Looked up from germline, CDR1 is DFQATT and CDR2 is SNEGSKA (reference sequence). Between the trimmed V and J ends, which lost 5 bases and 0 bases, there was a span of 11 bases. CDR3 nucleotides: TGCAGTGCTGGGGCGGAGGGAGCCAAAAACATTCAGTACTTC. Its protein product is CSAGAEGAKNIQYF.

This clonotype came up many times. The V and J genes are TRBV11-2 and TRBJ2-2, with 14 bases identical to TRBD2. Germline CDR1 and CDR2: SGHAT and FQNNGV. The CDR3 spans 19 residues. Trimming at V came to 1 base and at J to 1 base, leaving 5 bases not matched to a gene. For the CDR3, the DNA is TGTGCCAGCAGCTTAGGGTCCGGACTAGCGGGAGGGAACACCGGGGAGCTGTTTTTT. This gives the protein CASSLGSGLAGGNTGELFF.

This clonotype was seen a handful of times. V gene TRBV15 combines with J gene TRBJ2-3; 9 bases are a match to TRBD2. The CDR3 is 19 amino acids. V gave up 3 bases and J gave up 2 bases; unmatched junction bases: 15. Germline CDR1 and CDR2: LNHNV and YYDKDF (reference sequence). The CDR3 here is CATSRGRKTSGPNTDTQYF. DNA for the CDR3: TGTGCCACCAGCAGGGGTAGAAAAACTAGCGGGCCGAACACAGATACGCAGTATTTT. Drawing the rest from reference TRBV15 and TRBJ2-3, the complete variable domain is DAMVIQNPRYQVTQFGKPVTLSCSQTLNHNVMYWYQQKSSQAPKLLFHYYDKDFNNEADTPDNFQSRRPNTSFCFLDIRSPGLGDTAMYLCATSRGRKTSGPNTDTQYFGPGTRLTVL.

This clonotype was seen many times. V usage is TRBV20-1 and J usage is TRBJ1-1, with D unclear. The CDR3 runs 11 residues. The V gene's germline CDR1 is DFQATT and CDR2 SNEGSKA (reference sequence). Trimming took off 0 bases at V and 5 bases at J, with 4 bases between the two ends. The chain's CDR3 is CSARDRTEAFF. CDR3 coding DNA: TGCAGTGCTAGAGATCGGACTGAAGCTTTCTTT.

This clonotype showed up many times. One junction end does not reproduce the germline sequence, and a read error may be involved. CDR3 in amino acids: CAISGLPAGEQYF. The CDR3 nucleotides are TGTGCCATCAGTGGACTTCCGGCTGGGGAGCAGTACTTC. The chain couples TRBV6-2 or TRBV6-3 to TRBJ2-7, with TRBD2 as a possible D gene (5 bases). CDR1 MNHEY and CDR2 SVGEGT come from the germline V gene. CDR3 length: 13 residues.

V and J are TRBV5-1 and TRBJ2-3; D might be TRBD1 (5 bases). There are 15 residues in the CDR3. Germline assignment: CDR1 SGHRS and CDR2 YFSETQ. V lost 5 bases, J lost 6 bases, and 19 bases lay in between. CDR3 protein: CASSRQSQIGDTQYF. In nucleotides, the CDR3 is TGCGCCAGCAGTCGACAGTCCCAGATCGGGGATACGCAGTATTTT.

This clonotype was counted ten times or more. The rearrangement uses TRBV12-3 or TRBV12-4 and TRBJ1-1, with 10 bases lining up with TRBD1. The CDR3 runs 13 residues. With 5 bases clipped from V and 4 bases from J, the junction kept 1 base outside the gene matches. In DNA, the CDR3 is TGTGCCAGCAGTGGACAGGGGGTCACTGAAGCTTTCTTT. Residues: CASSGQGVTEAFF.

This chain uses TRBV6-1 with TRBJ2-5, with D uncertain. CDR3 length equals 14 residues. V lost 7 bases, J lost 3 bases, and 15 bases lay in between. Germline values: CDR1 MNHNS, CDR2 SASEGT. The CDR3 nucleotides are TGTGCCAGCAATGGAGAACAATACAAAGAGACCCAGTACTTC. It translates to CASNGEQYKETQYF.

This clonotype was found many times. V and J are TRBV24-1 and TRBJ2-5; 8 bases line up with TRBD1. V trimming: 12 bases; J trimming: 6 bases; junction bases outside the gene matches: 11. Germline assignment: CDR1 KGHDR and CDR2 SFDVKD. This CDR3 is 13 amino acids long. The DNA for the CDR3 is TGTGCCTCTCAGGGGGCCGGCTCGAAGACCCAGTACTTC. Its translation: CASQGAGSKTQYF.

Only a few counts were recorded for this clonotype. The CDR3 DNA sequence: TGTGCCAGTACAGCGGGGAATCTCGGCAACACCATATATTTT. This sequence encodes CASTAGNLGNTIYF. The chain carries TRBV19 and TRBJ1-3; D unclear. V dropped 7 bases and J dropped 7 bases, with 17 bases sitting between them. The CDR3 covers 14 residues. Per the germline V gene, CDR1 is LNHDA and CDR2 is SQIVND (reference sequence).

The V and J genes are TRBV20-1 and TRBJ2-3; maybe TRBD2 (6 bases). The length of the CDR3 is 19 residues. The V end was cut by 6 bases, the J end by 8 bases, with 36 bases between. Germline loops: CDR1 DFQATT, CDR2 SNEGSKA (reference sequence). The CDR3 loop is CSATSTSRSLLGSRGTQYF. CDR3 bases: TGCAGTGCCACATCGACTAGTCGGTCGTTGCTAGGTTCGCGGGGTACGCAGTATTTT.